These 26 T cell receptor beta chains share one sample of origin, sequenced in a study of early T cells in non-severe SARS-CoV-2 infection. TCRdb fed the 5' RACE reads into MiXCR, producing one record per CDR3 protein. The table records about 30,000 distinct CDR3 sequences, about 5.2% of them present only once. Sample: whole blood. Receptors originate from an adult who was a healthcare worker with PCR-confirmed SARS-CoV-2 infection or an uninfected control (not recorded which).

The table lists this clonotype with many counts. V gene TRBV10-3 combines with J gene TRBJ2-7; D remains ambiguous. The germline CDR1 and CDR2 sequences are ENHRY and SYGVKD. CDR3 length: 12 residues. The V and J ends lost 6 bases and 5 bases respectively, with 11 bases between them. The DNA for the CDR3 is TGTGCCATCAGGGGTAGTGGCAACGAGCAGTACTTC. It codes for CAIRGSGNEQYF.

This clonotype was detected many times. This chain joins TRBV20-1 and TRBJ2-7; weak D call: TRBD2 (5 bases). The V end was cut by 6 bases, the J end by 7 bases, with 25 bases between. Germline CDR1 is DFQATT and CDR2 is SNEGSKA (reference sequence). The CDR3 is 15 residues long. For the CDR3, the DNA is TGCAGTGCACCACGGCCAAGAGGGAGAGATAGGGAGCAGTACTTC. Amino acid sequence: CSAPRPRGRDREQYF.

This clonotype was observed a handful of times. The chain carries TRBV6-5 and TRBJ2-1, with 8 bases that match TRBD2. V lost 6 bases and J lost 5; bases outside the gene matches: 6. The length of the CDR3 is 14 residues. The germline V gene has CDR1 MNHEY and CDR2 SVGAGI. The DNA for the CDR3 is TGTGCCAGCAGAGCTAGCGGGTTTAACAATGAGCAGTTCTTC. It is translated as CASRASGFNNEQFF.

This clonotype came up many times. This sequence joins TRBV29-1 and TRBJ1-1; the match to TRBD1 covers 7 bases. Germline loops: CDR1 SQVTM, CDR2 ANQGSEA. V shed 5 bases and J 7 bases; nucleotides not matched to a gene: 7. The CDR3 consists of 12 residues. The CDR3 DNA follows: TGCAGCGTTAAAGGGGGCCCGGGTGAAGCTTTCTTT. Translating gives CSVKGGPGEAFF.

In its sample, this clonotype was seen many times. J is TRBJ2-2 and V is TRBV9; 7 nucleotides match TRBD1. Per germline, CDR1 SGDLS and CDR2 YYNGEE. V shed 6 bases, J shed 0 bases, and the junction held 8 bases outside the gene matches. The CDR3 loop spans 16 amino acids. The CDR3 sequence is CASTPTDRSNTGELFF. In nucleotides, the CDR3 is TGTGCCAGCACCCCGACGGACAGGTCGAACACCGGGGAGCTGTTTTTT.

The J gene is TRBJ2-1, the V gene TRBV6-2 or TRBV6-3; the D gene is possibly TRBD2 (6 bases). Trimming shortened V by 5 bases and J by 6 bases, and 8 bases separated the two germline ends. Germline V gives CDR1 MNHEY, CDR2 SVGEGT. The CDR3 is made up of 12 amino acids. CDR3 sequence (DNA): TGTGCCAGCAGTCGACTAGTCAATGAGCAGTTCTTC. Translation: CASSRLVNEQFF.

The V gene is TRBV4-2, the J gene TRBJ2-1, with TRBD2 matching over 10 bases. Per the germline V gene, CDR1 is LGHNA and CDR2 is YNFKEQ. With V trimmed by 4 bases and J by 3 bases, 3 bases remained unmatched. The CDR3 runs 15 residues. The CDR3 spells CASSRTSGDYNEQFF. Here the CDR3 DNA reads TGTGCCAGCAGCCGAACTAGCGGGGACTACAATGAGCAGTTCTTC.

This clonotype was seen at least ten times. CDR3 in amino acids: CAISEAQAVTNTF. CDR3 bases: TGTGCCATCAGTGAAGCCCAGGCGGTTACCAACACCTTC. The chain combines TRBV10-3 with TRBJ1-2; D uncertain. The CDR3 extends over 13 amino acids. The V end lost 3 bases, the J end lost 12 bases, and 17 bases lay between the germline ends. Germline V gives CDR1 ENHRY, CDR2 SYGVKD.

This clonotype has ten or more counts. The rearrangement links TRBV6-5 to TRBJ2-2; weak D call: TRBD1 (6 bases). The CDR3 totals 13 residues. The V gene lost 4 bases and the J gene lost 4 bases, with 7 bases spanning the gap. Germline CDR1 and CDR2: MNHEY and SVGAGI. The CDR3, as DNA: TGTGCCAGCAGTTGGACAGCCACCGGGGAGCTGTTTTTT. Protein product: CASSWTATGELFF.

This clonotype was counted ten times or more. The chain couples TRBV6-6 to TRBJ2-7; 11 bases align to TRBD2. V gave up 0 bases and J gave up 7 bases; unmatched junction bases: 5. The CDR3 spans 15 residues. Germline V gene lookup returns CDR1 MNHNY and CDR2 SVGAGI (reference sequence). The CDR3 spells CASSYSGLAGGEQYF. Here the CDR3 DNA reads TGTGCCAGCAGTTACTCCGGGCTAGCGGGAGGTGAGCAGTACTTC.

Ten or more counts support this clonotype. The rearrangement uses TRBV4-2 and TRBJ1-1, with 9 bases lining up with TRBD1. The CDR3 is 15 residues long. The V gene end was trimmed by 2 bases and the J gene end by 3 bases; junction bases not matched to a gene: 4. Germline CDR1 LGHNA, CDR2 YNFKEQ. The CDR3 protein is CASSQLTGGYTEAFF. The DNA of the CDR3 is TGTGCCAGCAGCCAACTAACAGGGGGCTACACTGAAGCTTTCTTT.

This clonotype was detected many times. The gene calls are TRBV19 and TRBJ2-1, with D maybe TRBD1 (5 bases). The CDR3 consists of 17 residues. The germline V and J ends were trimmed by 5 bases and 1 base, with 18 bases remaining between them. The germline V gene encodes CDR1 LNHDA and CDR2 SQIVND (reference sequence). CDR3 sequence reads: CASSPHPTVLSYNEQFF. CDR3 DNA sequence: TGTGCCAGTAGTCCTCACCCGACAGTGTTATCCTACAATGAGCAGTTCTTC.

This clonotype was counted at least ten times. The V gene is TRBV27, the J gene TRBJ1-6; tentatively, D is TRBD1 (6 bases). Germline V lookup: CDR1 MNHEY, CDR2 SMNVEV (reference sequence). Trimming shortened V by 1 base and J by 6 bases, and 13 bases separated the two germline ends. The CDR3 is 16 amino acids. CDR3 protein: CASSLFSRGSNSPLHF. The CDR3 DNA sequence: TGTGCCAGCAGTTTATTTTCCAGGGGTAGTAATTCACCCCTCCACTTT.

The CDR3 sequence is CASRLFDEQFF. DNA of the CDR3: TGTGCCAGCAGATTATTCGATGAGCAGTTCTTC. V and J are TRBV7-8 and TRBJ2-1; no clear D gene. V was shortened by 6 bases and J by 8 bases, with 8 bases between the two germline ends. This CDR3 has 11 residues. The germline gives CDR1 SGHVS, CDR2 FQNEAQ.

The chain couples TRBV27 to TRBJ1-1; perhaps TRBD1 as D (5 bases). Trimming shortened V by 8 bases and J by 0 bases, and 19 bases separated the two germline ends. The CDR3 runs to 16 residues. Germline CDR1 is MNHEY and CDR2 is SMNVEV (reference sequence). CDR3: CASGRPDRLLNTEAFF. The CDR3 coding sequence is TGTGCCAGCGGGCGACCCGACAGACTCTTGAACACTGAAGCTTTCTTT.

This clonotype came up a few times. The chain has TRBV6-6 and TRBJ2-2, with 8 bases matching TRBD1. Losses at the gene ends were 5 bases for V and 3 bases for J; bases not matched to a gene: 5. Germline CDR1 is MNHNY and CDR2 is SVGAGI (reference sequence). CDR3 length: 15 residues. In DNA form, the CDR3 reads TGTGCCAGCAGTCGACAGGGGCCGGACACCGGGGAGCTGTTTTTT. Protein sequence: CASSRQGPDTGELFF.

The chain couples TRBV11-2 to TRBJ2-4; possibly TRBD1 or TRBD2 for D (7 bases each). Trimming stripped 5 bases from V and 5 bases from J, with 16 bases between. Germline CDR1 and CDR2: SGHAT and FQNNGV. The CDR3 runs 15 residues. The CDR3 sequence: CASSPGGDSQNIQYF. CDR3 coding DNA: TGTGCCAGCAGCCCAGGGGGGGACTCTCAAAACATTCAGTACTTC.

At least ten counts were recorded for this clonotype. The J gene is TRBJ2-7, the V gene TRBV5-1, with 9 bases matching TRBD1. Germline trimming cut 0 bases from V and 5 bases from J; bases unmatched to any gene: 6. Germline V gene lookup returns CDR1 SGHRS and CDR2 YFSETQ. The CDR3 has 15 residues. CDR3 bases: TGCGCCAGCAGCTTGGATACAGGGGGCATCGACGAGCAGTACTTC. Translating gives CASSLDTGGIDEQYF.

Judged by abundance, this clonotype is medium-sized (0.01 to 0.1%). The V gene is TRBV7-8, the J gene TRBJ2-2; no clear D gene. Germline V CDR1 and CDR2: SGHVS, FQNEAQ. V lost 0 bases to trimming and J lost 6 bases, with 5 bases between them. There are 13 residues in the CDR3. The CDR3 region is CASSLAGSGELFF. The CDR3 DNA is TGTGCCAGCAGCTTAGCCGGATCCGGGGAGCTGTTTTTT. Drawing the rest from reference TRBV7-8 and TRBJ2-2, the complete variable domain is GAGVSQSPRYKVAKRGQDVALRCDPISGHVSLFWYQQALGQGPEFLTYFQNEAQLDKSGLPSDRFFAERPEGSVSTLKIQRTQQEDSAVYLCASSLAGSGELFFGEGSRLTVL.

This clonotype was recorded a few times. The gene calls are TRBV7-8 and TRBJ2-7, with D perhaps TRBD2 (5 bases). The V and J ends lost 0 bases and 4 bases respectively, with 13 bases between them. The CDR3 loop spans 15 amino acids. The germline V gene has CDR1 SGHVS and CDR2 FQNEAQ. In nucleotides, the CDR3 is TGTGCCAGCAGCTTAGCGCGGGCCAGCCGTTACGAGCAGTACTTC. Amino acids: CASSLARASRYEQYF.

This clonotype came up a few times. V usage is TRBV4-2 and J usage is TRBJ2-5, with D perhaps TRBD1 or TRBD2 (5 bases each). Between the trimmed V and J ends, which lost 4 bases and 3 bases, there was a span of 9 bases. The germline gives CDR1 LGHNA, CDR2 YNFKEQ. The CDR3 loop spans 13 amino acids. CDR3 in amino acids: CASSPGTEETQYF. DNA of the CDR3: TGTGCCAGCAGCCCCGGGACCGAAGAGACCCAGTACTTC.

This clonotype came up many times. The chain couples TRBV11-2 to TRBJ2-7; either TRBD1 or TRBD2 may fit D (5 bases each). The CDR3 is made up of 16 amino acids. Germline CDR1 is SGHAT and CDR2 is FQNNGV. With 7 bases removed from V and 5 bases from J, the gap between germline ends came to 24 bases. The CDR3 reads CASTTIRGRHGDEQYF. The CDR3 nucleotides are TGTGCCAGCACGACAATTAGGGGTCGTCACGGGGACGAGCAGTACTTC.

This clonotype was recorded at least ten times. The rearrangement links TRBV20-1 to TRBJ2-7; D might be TRBD2 (5 bases). V lost 5 bases, J lost 5 bases, and 19 bases lay in between. CDR1 and CDR2 (germline): DFQATT, SNEGSKA (reference sequence). The CDR3 runs to 14 residues. CDR3 DNA: TGCAGTGCTGGAGCGGACCTTCGTGGGGACGAGCAGTACTTC. This codes for CSAGADLRGDEQYF.

This clonotype was detected ten times or more. The chain is built from TRBV12-3 or TRBV12-4 and TRBJ2-7; D is perhaps TRBD1 or TRBD2 (5 bases each). This CDR3 region has 13 residues. Trimming stripped 4 bases from V and 4 bases from J, with 11 bases between. CDR3 amino acids: CASSSRDPYEQYF. CDR3 nucleotide sequence: TGTGCCAGCAGTTCCAGGGACCCTTACGAGCAGTACTTC.

At least ten counts were recorded for this clonotype. The chain recombines TRBV11-2 with TRBJ2-1, with TRBD2 matching 9 bases. Germline CDR1 and CDR2: SGHAT and FQNNGV. V shed 6 bases and J 8 bases; nucleotides not matched to a gene: 14. The CDR3 is 16 amino acids. The CDR3 DNA follows: TGTGCCAGCAGTGTCTCTAGCGGGAACTCGTTCGATGAGCAGTTCTTC. It encodes CASSVSSGNSFDEQFF. Drawing the rest from reference TRBV11-2 and TRBJ2-1, the complete variable domain is EAGVAQSPRYKIIEKRQSVAFWCNPISGHATLYWYQQILGQGPKLLIQFQNNGVVDDSQLPKDRFSAERLKGVDSTLKIQPAKLEDSAVYLCASSVSSGNSFDEQFFGPGTRLTVL.

The table lists this clonotype with many counts. The chain links TRBV3-1 to TRBJ2-7; D is ambiguous. The V gene's germline CDR1 is LGHDT and CDR2 YNNKEL (reference sequence). The CDR3 extends over 14 amino acids. Trimming cost V 5 bases and J 0 bases, with 11 bases left between them. The CDR3 nucleotides read TGTGCCAGCAGCTTCCTTCGGACCTCCTACGAGCAGTACTTC. It encodes CASSFLRTSYEQYF.